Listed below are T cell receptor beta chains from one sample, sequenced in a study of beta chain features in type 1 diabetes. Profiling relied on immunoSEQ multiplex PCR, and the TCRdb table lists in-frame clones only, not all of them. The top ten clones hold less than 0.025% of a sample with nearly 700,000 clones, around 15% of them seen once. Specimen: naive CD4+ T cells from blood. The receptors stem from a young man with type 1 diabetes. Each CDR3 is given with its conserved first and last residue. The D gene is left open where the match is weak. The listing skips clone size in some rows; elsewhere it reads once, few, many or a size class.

CDR3aa: CASSFEGQLYGYTF
CDR3nt: TGTGCCAGCAGCTTTGAGGGACAGCTCTATGGCTACACCTTC
v_gene: TRBV7-9
d_gene: TRBD1
abundance: .
j_gene: TRBJ1-2

CDR3aa: CASSLRGGDYGYTF
CDR3nt: TGCGCCAGCAGCTTGAGGGGAGGCGACTATGGCTACACCTTC
v_gene: TRBV5-1
d_gene: .
abundance: .
j_gene: TRBJ1-2

CDR3aa: CATGVETADTQYF
CDR3nt: TGTGCCACCGGGGTGGAAACGGCGGATACGCAGTATTTT
v_gene: TRBV2
d_gene: .
abundance: .
j_gene: TRBJ2-3

CDR3aa: CATSSPPGRKGKGYGYTF
CDR3nt: TGTGCCACCAGCAGTCCCCCCGGGAGGAAGGGGAAGGGCTATGGCTACACCTTC
v_gene: TRBV15
d_gene: .
abundance: .
j_gene: TRBJ1-2

CDR3aa: CASSLGLYSSRFF
CDR3nt: TGTGCCAGCAGCTTAGGGCTTTACAGCTCCCGCTTCTTT
v_gene: TRBV7-3
d_gene: .
abundance: .
j_gene: TRBJ1-1

CDR3aa: CAWSRAGKFQDAADTQYF
CDR3nt: TGTGCCTGGAGTAGGGCGGGGAAATTTCAGGACGCGGCAGATACGCAGTATTTT
v_gene: TRBV30
d_gene: .
abundance: few
j_gene: TRBJ2-3

CDR3aa: CASRDTSGTEAFF
CDR3nt: TGCGCCAGCAGGGATACCTCGGGCACTGAAGCTTTCTTT
v_gene: TRBV10-1
d_gene: .
abundance: .
j_gene: TRBJ1-1

CDR3aa: CAISAGTGRNTQYF
CDR3nt: TGTGCCATCAGCGCCGGGACAGGGAGAAATACGCAGTATTTT
v_gene: TRBV10-3
d_gene: TRBD1
abundance: .
j_gene: TRBJ2-3

CDR3aa: CSVLTGRSSYEQYF
CDR3nt: TGCAGCGTCCTTACAGGCAGGAGCTCCTACGAGCAGTACTTC
v_gene: TRBV29-1
d_gene: .
abundance: .
j_gene: TRBJ2-7

CDR3aa: CASSLEQGAWTDTQYF
CDR3nt: TGTGCCAGCAGCCTGGAACAGGGGGCTTGGACAGATACGCAGTATTTT
v_gene: TRBV28
d_gene: TRBD1
abundance: few
j_gene: TRBJ2-3

CDR3aa: CASSDVPGQGVSNSPLHF
CDR3nt: TGTGCCAGCAGTGACGTTCCGGGACAGGGGGTTTCCAATTCACCCCTCCACTTT
v_gene: TRBV25-1
d_gene: TRBD1
abundance: .
j_gene: TRBJ1-6

CDR3aa: CASSLGGSSYNEQFF
CDR3nt: TGTGCCAGCAGCTTGGGTGGGAGCTCCTACAATGAGCAGTTCTTC
v_gene: TRBV5-4
d_gene: .
abundance: few
j_gene: TRBJ2-1

CDR3aa: CARTANTGELFF
CDR3nt: TGTGCCCGGACGGCGAACACCGGGGAGCTGTTTTTT
v_gene: TRBV30
d_gene: .
abundance: .
j_gene: TRBJ2-2

CDR3aa: CASGGGVGNQPQHF
CDR3nt: TGTGCCAGCGGGGGAGGGGTTGGCAATCAGCCCCAGCATTTT
v_gene: TRBV6-6
d_gene: .
abundance: few
j_gene: TRBJ1-5

CDR3aa: CASSYSIFSANTEAFF
CDR3nt: TGTGCCAGCAGTTACTCGATCTTTTCGGCGAACACTGAAGCTTTCTTT
v_gene: TRBV6-5
d_gene: .
abundance: .
j_gene: TRBJ1-1

CDR3aa: CANRDSRSGTEAFF
CDR3nt: TGTGCCAACCGGGACAGCCGTTCTGGCACTGAAGCTTTCTTT
v_gene: TRBV10-3
d_gene: TRBD1
abundance: few
j_gene: TRBJ1-1

CDR3aa: CASSLWGGNSPLHF
CDR3nt: TGTGCCAGCAGCTTATGGGGGGGGAATTCACCCCTCCACTTT
v_gene: TRBV7-2
d_gene: .
abundance: .
j_gene: TRBJ1-6

CDR3aa: CASSRGTDNEQFF
CDR3nt: TGCGCCAGCAGCCGAGGGACAGACAATGAGCAGTTCTTC
v_gene: TRBV10-1
d_gene: TRBD1
abundance: .
j_gene: TRBJ2-1

CDR3aa: CAWSSRAGGETQYF
CDR3nt: TGTGCCTGGAGTTCGCGTGCAGGGGGAGAGACCCAGTACTTC
v_gene: TRBV30
d_gene: TRBD1
abundance: few
j_gene: TRBJ2-5

CDR3aa: CASSFPGMNTEAFF
CDR3nt: TGTGCCAGCAGCTTTCCGGGGATGAACACTGAAGCTTTCTTT
v_gene: TRBV7-9
d_gene: .
abundance: .
j_gene: TRBJ1-1

CDR3aa: CATGGRNTGELFF
CDR3nt: TGTGCCACTGGAGGGCGGAACACCGGGGAGCTGTTTTTT
v_gene: TRBV9
d_gene: .
abundance: few
j_gene: TRBJ2-2

CDR3aa: CASSSKTGANVLTF
CDR3nt: TGCGCCAGCAGCTCGAAAACTGGGGCCAACGTCCTGACTTTC
v_gene: TRBV5-1
d_gene: .
abundance: few
j_gene: TRBJ2-6

CDR3aa: CASSYWRWGETQYF
CDR3nt: TGTGCCAGCAGTTACTGGCGGTGGGGAGAGACCCAGTACTTC
v_gene: TRBV6-5
d_gene: .
abundance: once
j_gene: TRBJ2-5

CDR3aa: CASSRSGQSTMNTEAFF
CDR3nt: TGTGCCAGCAGTCGCTCGGGACAGAGCACTATGAACACTGAAGCTTTCTTT
v_gene: TRBV27
d_gene: TRBD1
abundance: .
j_gene: TRBJ1-1

CDR3aa: CASSVGGLYGYTF
CDR3nt: TGTGCCAGCAGCGTAGGGGGGCTCTATGGCTACACCTTC
v_gene: TRBV9
d_gene: .
abundance: .
j_gene: TRBJ1-2

CDR3aa: CASSLALGGSTGNTIYF
CDR3nt: TGTGCCAGCAGTTTGGCTCTAGGAGGGAGTACAGGAAACACCATATATTTT
v_gene: TRBV28
d_gene: .
abundance: .
j_gene: TRBJ1-3

CDR3aa: CASISGATSNQPQHF
CDR3nt: TGTGCCAGCATCTCAGGAGCCACGAGCAATCAGCCCCAGCATTTT
v_gene: TRBV6-6
d_gene: .
abundance: few
j_gene: TRBJ1-5

CDR3aa: CASSPRAGRETQYF
CDR3nt: TGTGCCAGCAGCCCTAGAGCTGGGAGGGAGACCCAGTACTTC
v_gene: TRBV7-9
d_gene: .
abundance: .
j_gene: TRBJ2-5

CDR3aa: CASSSTSSTGDYGYTF
CDR3nt: TGCGCCAGCAGCTCCACCTCCTCGACAGGGGACTATGGCTACACCTTC
v_gene: TRBV5-1
d_gene: TRBD1
abundance: .
j_gene: TRBJ1-2

CDR3aa: CASSAGTSNNEQFF
CDR3nt: TGCGCCAGCAGCGCCGGGACTAGCAACAATGAGCAGTTCTTC
v_gene: TRBV5-1
d_gene: TRBD2
abundance: .
j_gene: TRBJ2-1

CDR3aa: CASSPGGFTDTQYF
CDR3nt: TGTGCCAGCAGCCCGGGGGGGTTCACAGATACGCAGTATTTT
v_gene: TRBV5-6
d_gene: TRBD2
abundance: few
j_gene: TRBJ2-3

CDR3aa: CASSLEGRGTGELFF
CDR3nt: TGCGCCAGCAGCTTGGAGGGCAGGGGTACCGGGGAGCTGTTTTTT
v_gene: TRBV5-1
d_gene: .
abundance: .
j_gene: TRBJ2-2

CDR3aa: CASSQTQGLGTDTQYF
CDR3nt: TGTGCCAGCAGCCAGACCCAGGGGTTAGGCACAGATACGCAGTATTTT
v_gene: TRBV14
d_gene: .
abundance: few
j_gene: TRBJ2-3

CDR3aa: CASSSGTGSLEAFF
CDR3nt: TGCGCCAGCAGCTCCGGAACCGGGTCCCTTGAAGCTTTCTTT
v_gene: TRBV5-1
d_gene: .
abundance: .
j_gene: TRBJ1-1

CDR3aa: CASGLVTEKTF
CDR3nt: TGTGCTAGTGGTTTGGTGACGGAGAAGACCTTC
v_gene: TRBV12-5
d_gene: .
abundance: .
j_gene: TRBJ1-2

CDR3aa: CASSPPTRVNSPLHF
CDR3nt: TGCGCCAGCAGCCCCCCCACGAGGGTTAATTCACCCCTCCACTTT
v_gene: TRBV4-1
d_gene: .
abundance: .
j_gene: TRBJ1-6

CDR3aa: CASSLSGTGRGVKANYGYTF
CDR3nt: TGTGCCAGCAGTTTATCCGGGACAGGCAGGGGGGTTAAAGCTAACTATGGCTACACCTTC
v_gene: TRBV27
d_gene: TRBD1
abundance: .
j_gene: TRBJ1-2

CDR3aa: CAISAQRESDEQYF
CDR3nt: TGTGCCATCAGCGCTCAACGGGAGTCTGACGAGCAGTACTTC
v_gene: TRBV10-3
d_gene: .
abundance: .
j_gene: TRBJ2-7

CDR3aa: CASSIDRSTDTQYF
CDR3nt: TGTGCCAGTAGTATTGACCGAAGCACAGATACGCAGTATTTT
v_gene: TRBV19
d_gene: .
abundance: few
j_gene: TRBJ2-3

CDR3aa: CASSLQGFNQPQHF
CDR3nt: TGTGCCAGCAGCTTACAGGGGTTCAATCAGCCCCAGCATTTT
v_gene: TRBV5-6
d_gene: TRBD1
abundance: few
j_gene: TRBJ1-5

CDR3aa: CASSLYGQGSQPQHF
CDR3nt: TGTGCCAGCAGCCTCTACGGACAGGGTAGCCAGCCCCAGCATTTT
v_gene: TRBV16
d_gene: TRBD1
abundance: few
j_gene: TRBJ1-5

CDR3aa: CASSEVGGTGELFF
CDR3nt: TGTGCCAGCAGTGAAGTAGGGGGCACCGGGGAGCTGTTTTTT
v_gene: TRBV6-1
d_gene: .
abundance: .
j_gene: TRBJ2-2

CDR3aa: CASTGDRSAYEQYF
CDR3nt: TGTGCCAGCACGGGGGACAGGAGCGCCTACGAGCAGTACTTC
v_gene: TRBV28
d_gene: TRBD1
abundance: few
j_gene: TRBJ2-7

CDR3aa: CASSPGSSGQETQYF
CDR3nt: TGTGCCAGCAGCCCCGGCAGTAGCGGACAAGAGACCCAGTACTTC
v_gene: TRBV7-2
d_gene: .
abundance: .
j_gene: TRBJ2-5

CDR3aa: CASSIETSPYGYTF
CDR3nt: TGTGCCAGCAGCATTGAAACGTCCCCCTATGGCTACACCTTC
v_gene: TRBV5-4
d_gene: .
abundance: .
j_gene: TRBJ1-2

CDR3aa: CASSFLTRDYGYTF
CDR3nt: TGTGCCAGCAGTTTTTTAACCAGGGACTATGGCTACACCTTC
v_gene: TRBV28
d_gene: .
abundance: .
j_gene: TRBJ1-2

CDR3aa: CAWSVRSDTQYF
CDR3nt: TGTGCCTGGAGTGTTAGGTCAGATACGCAGTATTTT
v_gene: TRBV30
d_gene: .
abundance: .
j_gene: TRBJ2-3

CDR3aa: CASSLGIAQGTQYF
CDR3nt: TGCGCCAGCAGCTTGGGAATAGCACAGGGGACCCAGTACTTC
v_gene: TRBV5-1
d_gene: .
abundance: few
j_gene: TRBJ2-5

CDR3aa: CAWDQGARNEQFF
CDR3nt: TGTGCCTGGGACCAGGGGGCGCGGAATGAGCAGTTCTTC
v_gene: TRBV30
d_gene: TRBD1
abundance: few
j_gene: TRBJ2-1

CDR3aa: CASSGGGYQPQHF
CDR3nt: TGTGCCAGCAGTGGAGGAGGGTATCAGCCCCAGCATTTT
v_gene: TRBV25-1
d_gene: .
abundance: .
j_gene: TRBJ1-5

CDR3aa: CASSSLAGGPYNEQFF
CDR3nt: TGTGCCAGCAGTTCCTTAGCGGGGGGCCCCTACAATGAGCAGTTCTTC
v_gene: TRBV6-5
d_gene: TRBD2
abundance: .
j_gene: TRBJ2-1

CDR3aa: CASSLPGTGGYEQYF
CDR3nt: TGTGCCAGCAGCCTACCAGGGACAGGGGGCTACGAGCAGTACTTC
v_gene: TRBV28
d_gene: TRBD1
abundance: few
j_gene: TRBJ2-7

CDR3aa: CASNRRDSYEQYF
CDR3nt: TGTGCCAGCAACAGACGGGACTCCTACGAGCAGTACTTC
v_gene: TRBV14
d_gene: .
abundance: .
j_gene: TRBJ2-7

CDR3aa: CASSYFGGGTGELFF
CDR3nt: TGTGCCAGCAGTTACTTCGGGGGGGGCACCGGGGAGCTGTTTTTT
v_gene: TRBV6-5
d_gene: TRBD2
abundance: few
j_gene: TRBJ2-2